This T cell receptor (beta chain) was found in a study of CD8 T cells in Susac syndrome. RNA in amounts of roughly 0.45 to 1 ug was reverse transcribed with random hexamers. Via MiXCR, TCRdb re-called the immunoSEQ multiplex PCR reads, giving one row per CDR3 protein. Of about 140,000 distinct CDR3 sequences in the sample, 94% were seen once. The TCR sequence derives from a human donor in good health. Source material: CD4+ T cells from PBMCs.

In DNA form, the CDR3 reads TGTGCCACGGGGGTCCAGGGGGCGTTCACAGATACGCAGTATTTT. It encodes CATGVQGAFTDTQYF. The V call is TRBV19, the J call TRBJ2-3, with 8 nucleotides matching TRBD1. Germline V gene lookup returns CDR1 LNHDA and CDR2 SQIVND (reference sequence). The length of the CDR3 is 15 residues. V gave up 10 bases and J gave up 2 bases; unmatched junction bases: 11.